This TCR beta chain was observed in a study of beta chain features in type 1 diabetes. Findings and limits, study-wide: In cDNA sequencing, cells with high TCR expression could be over-represented.

On this clone: The target antigen is unknown.

All of the sorted populations showed purity greater than 98%. The authors reverse transcribed all of the isolated RNA, so sequencing captured expressed TCRB transcripts. Method: immunoSEQ multiplex PCR; TCRdb's copy keeps in-frame clones and lacks some. The sample includes about 230,000 clones, 7.5% to 10% seen only once; the top ten take under 0.045%. Germline CDR1 is GTSNPN and CDR2 is SVGIG (reference sequence). This CDR3 has 12 amino acids. V was clipped by 7 bases and J by 5 bases, with 14 bases between them. The receptor comes from a woman in her late teens or twenties in good health. The V gene is TRBV30, the J gene TRBJ2-5; tentatively, D is TRBD1 (6 bases). The sequencing input was naive CD4+ T cells from blood. As DNA, the CDR3 is TGTGCCTCTACAGGGTCCGGGGAGACCCAGTACTTC. This translates into CASTGSGETQYF.